The rows below give T cell receptor beta chains drawn from one sample of a study of identical twins. TCRdb analysed the 5' RACE reads with MiXCR anew, one entry per CDR3 protein. This table holds roughly 470,000 distinct CDR3 sequences, roughly an eighth found once. These sequences were also reported in another study, on yellow fever vaccine responses in identical twins.

Sequenced sample: CD4+ T cells sorted from blood. Every receptor here comes from a woman aged 18-30 years in good health. Each CDR3 is given with its conserved first and last residue. The order of the fields is clone size, D gene, V gene, J gene, CDR3 DNA, CDR3 protein. D genes are given only for firm matches. For some rows the clone size is stated as once, few or many, or as a class when expanded; others skip it.

few	.	TRBV12-3/TRBV12-4	TRBJ1-4	TGTGCCAGCAGTCGACAGACTATAAACGAAAAACTGTTTTTT	CASSRQTINEKLFF
.	.	TRBV29-1	TRBJ2-1	TGCAGCGTTTTGTCCCGATCCTACAATGAGCAGTTCTTC	CSVLSRSYNEQFF
.	.	TRBV6-5	TRBJ2-2	TGTGCCAGCAGTTACTACAGGAACACCGGGGAGCTGTTTTTT	CASSYYRNTGELFF
few	TRBD1	TRBV24-1	TRBJ2-2	TGTGCCACCAGTGAGGTGACAGGGGTAGGGAACACCGGGGAGCTGTTTTTT	CATSEVTGVGNTGELFF
.	TRBD1	TRBV28	TRBJ2-5	TGTGCCAGCAGTTTAAGCAGGGACAGGGCTCCCCAGTACTTC	CASSLSRDRAPQYF
few	TRBD2	TRBV6-1	TRBJ2-5	TGTGCCAGCAGCACCAGTCTAGCGGGAGAAGAGACCCAGTACTTC	CASSTSLAGEETQYF
.	.	TRBV25-1	TRBJ2-5	TGTGCCAGCAGTGAATATTTGGGGCGTGAGACCCAGTACTTC	CASSEYLGRETQYF
.	.	TRBV3-1	TRBJ2-7	TGTGCCAGCACCGGAAGAGGCGAGCAGTACTTC	CASTGRGEQYF
few	TRBD2	TRBV7-9	TRBJ2-1	TGTGCCAGCAACAAAGCGGGGGGGGACAATGAGCAGTTCTTC	CASNKAGGDNEQFF
.	TRBD2	TRBV19	TRBJ2-2	TGTGCCAGTAGTAGGGGACTAGTGAACACCGGGGAGCTGTTTTTT	CASSRGLVNTGELFF
.	TRBD2	TRBV7-3	TRBJ2-1	TGTGCCAGCAGCCCGAAGGTACTAGCGGTGGGTTTGGATGAGCAGTTCTTC	CASSPKVLAVGLDEQFF
.	.	TRBV5-1	TRBJ2-7	TGCGCCAGCAGCTTGCAAGGGTATCCCTACGAGCAGTACTTC	CASSLQGYPYEQYF
few	.	TRBV3-1	TRBJ2-1	TGTGCCAGCAGCCGGACCCCACAGCCCCACAATGAGCAGTTCTTC	CASSRTPQPHNEQFF
.	TRBD1	TRBV5-1	TRBJ2-6	TGCGCCAGCAGCTTGATGGGACAGGGGTTGACTGGGGCCAACGTCCTGACTTTC	CASSLMGQGLTGANVLTF
few	.	TRBV4-1	TRBJ2-1	TGCGCCAGCAGCCGCGAGTGGGCCAACCCCTACAATGAGCAGTTCTTC	CASSREWANPYNEQFF
.	.	TRBV7-2	TRBJ2-5	TGTGCCAGCAGCTTATCGGGAGGTGGGGGACAAAGAACCCAGTACTTC	CASSLSGGGGQRTQYF
few	TRBD2	TRBV7-3	TRBJ2-1	TGTGCCAGCAGCTTATATCCTAGCGGGGGGGCATGGTTGAATGAGCAGTTCTTC	CASSLYPSGGAWLNEQFF
many	.	TRBV14	TRBJ2-1	TGTGCCAGCAGCCTAACCCACAATGAGCAGTTCTTC	CASSLTHNEQFF
.	.	TRBV29-1	TRBJ1-1	TGCAGCGTTGTTTCCGGGAACACTAAAGCTTTCTTT	CSVVSGNTKAFF
few	TRBD1	TRBV28	TRBJ2-1	TGTGCCAGCAGTTACTACGGGACAGTCTCCTACAATGAGCAGTTCTTC	CASSYYGTVSYNEQFF
many	.	TRBV5-1	TRBJ2-4	TGCGCCAGCAGCTTGGAGGAGGTAGCCAAAAACATTCAGTACTTC	CASSLEEVAKNIQYF
.	TRBD2	TRBV20-1	TRBJ2-3	TGCAGTGCTAGTCGTAGCGGGGGCACAGATACGCAGTATTTT	CSASRSGGTDTQYF
.	TRBD2	TRBV12-3/TRBV12-4	TRBJ2-7	TGTGCCAGCAGTCTGGGGGGGGACCTCTACGAGCAGTACTTC	CASSLGGDLYEQYF
few	.	TRBV6-1	TRBJ1-5	TGTGCCAGCAGTGAGGGTACAGCCTCCCGGGAGCCCCAGCATTTT	CASSEGTASREPQHF
.	.	TRBV5-1	TRBJ2-5	TGCGCCAGCAGCTTGCAGAGGGGTAAAGAGACCCAGTACTTC	CASSLQRGKETQYF
few	.	TRBV6-5	TRBJ2-7	.	CASSYGVGWGTGIPHVNF
.	TRBD1	TRBV5-1	TRBJ1-6	TGCGCCAGCAGCTGGACCTGGGACAGGGTCAATTCACCCCTCCACTTT	CASSWTWDRVNSPLHF
few	.	TRBV27	TRBJ2-2	TGTGCCAGCAGCCGGGGGCAGGGGCCGAACACCGGGGAGCTGTTTTTT	CASSRGQGPNTGELFF
few	TRBD1	TRBV19	TRBJ1-2	TGTGCCAGCAGCGGGACAGGGGCTTTTCACTACACCTTC	CASSGTGAFHYTF
few	.	TRBV24-1	TRBJ2-1	TGTGCCACCAGTACTCGAGCCGTCGGTGAGCAGTTCTTC	CATSTRAVGEQFF
.	.	TRBV7-9	TRBJ2-3	TGTGCCAGCACCTCGCTTAGCACAGATACGCAGTATTTT	CASTSLSTDTQYF
.	TRBD1	TRBV11-2	TRBJ1-3	TGTGCCAGCAGCGCGGGACAGGCCAGGGAACTTCACTCTGGAAACACCATATATTTT	CASSAGQARELHSGNTIYF
.	TRBD1	TRBV6-1	TRBJ2-3	TGTGCCAGCACTACCGGGACAGGAAGCACAGATACGCAGTATTTT	CASTTGTGSTDTQYF
.	.	TRBV20-1	TRBJ2-7	TGCAGTGCTAGCGAGACAGAGCAGTACTTC	CSASETEQYF
.	TRBD2	TRBV7-9	TRBJ2-5	TGTGCCAGCAGCTTGTCCGGGAGGGCCAACGAGACCCAGTACTTC	CASSLSGRANETQYF